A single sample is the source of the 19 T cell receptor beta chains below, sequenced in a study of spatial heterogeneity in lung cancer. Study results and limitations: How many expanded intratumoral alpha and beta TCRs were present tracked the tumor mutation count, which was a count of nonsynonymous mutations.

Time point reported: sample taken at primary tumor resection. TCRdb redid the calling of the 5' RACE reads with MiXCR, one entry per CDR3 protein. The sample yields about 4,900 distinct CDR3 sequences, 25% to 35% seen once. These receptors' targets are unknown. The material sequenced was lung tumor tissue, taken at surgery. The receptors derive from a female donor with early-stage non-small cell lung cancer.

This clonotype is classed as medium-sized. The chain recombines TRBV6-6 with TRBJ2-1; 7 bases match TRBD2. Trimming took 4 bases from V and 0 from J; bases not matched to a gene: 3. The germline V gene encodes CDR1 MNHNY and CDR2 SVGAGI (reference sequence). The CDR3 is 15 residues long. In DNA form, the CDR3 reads TGTGCCAGCAGTTTAGCGGGTAGCTCCTACAATGAGCAGTTCTTC. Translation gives CASSLAGSSYNEQFF.

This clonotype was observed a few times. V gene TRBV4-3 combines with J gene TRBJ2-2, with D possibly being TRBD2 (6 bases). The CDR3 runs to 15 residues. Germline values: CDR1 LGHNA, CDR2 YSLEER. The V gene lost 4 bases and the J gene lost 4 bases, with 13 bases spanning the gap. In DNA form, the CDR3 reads TGCGCCAGCAGCCCGGGGGTGGGATCCACCGGGGAGCTGTTTTTT. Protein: CASSPGVGSTGELFF.

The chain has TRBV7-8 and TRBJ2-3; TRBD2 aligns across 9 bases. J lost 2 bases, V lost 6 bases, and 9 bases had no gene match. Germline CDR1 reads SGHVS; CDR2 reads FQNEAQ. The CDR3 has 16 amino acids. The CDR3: CASSTKSGGYTDTQYF. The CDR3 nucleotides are TGTGCCAGCAGTACGAAAAGCGGGGGGTACACAGATACGCAGTATTTT.

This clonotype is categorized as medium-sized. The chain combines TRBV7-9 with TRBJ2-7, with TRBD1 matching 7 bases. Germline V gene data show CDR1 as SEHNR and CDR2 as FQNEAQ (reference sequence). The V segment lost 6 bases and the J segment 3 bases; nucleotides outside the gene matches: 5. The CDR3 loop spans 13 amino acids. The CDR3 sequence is CASSWGQNYEQYF. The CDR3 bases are TGTGCCAGCAGTTGGGGACAGAACTACGAGCAGTACTTC.

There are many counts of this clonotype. The CDR3: CASSLKAGGTDTQYF. The CDR3, as DNA: TGTGCCAGCAGTTTAAAAGCGGGGGGCACAGATACGCAGTATTTT. The gene calls are TRBV27 and TRBJ2-3; 8 bases line up with TRBD2. This CDR3 comprises 15 residues. V lost 2 bases, J lost 1 base, and 2 bases stayed unmatched. Germline V gene data show CDR1 as MNHEY and CDR2 as SMNVEV (reference sequence).

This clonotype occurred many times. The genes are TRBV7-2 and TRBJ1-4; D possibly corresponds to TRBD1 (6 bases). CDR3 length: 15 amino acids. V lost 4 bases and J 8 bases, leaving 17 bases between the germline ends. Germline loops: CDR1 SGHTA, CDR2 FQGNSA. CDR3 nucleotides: TGTGCCAGCAGCTCCAGGGGTTGGGGTGAGGAAAAACTGTTTTTT. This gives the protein CASSSRGWGEEKLFF.

CDR3 protein: CASSQEYEQFF. The CDR3 bases are TGCGCCAGCAGCCAGGAATATGAGCAGTTCTTC. The chain combines TRBV5-1 with TRBJ2-1; D not resolved. Trimming shortened V by 4 bases and J by 8 bases, and 7 bases separated the two germline ends. Germline V CDR1 and CDR2: SGHRS, YFSETQ. The length of the CDR3 is 11 residues.

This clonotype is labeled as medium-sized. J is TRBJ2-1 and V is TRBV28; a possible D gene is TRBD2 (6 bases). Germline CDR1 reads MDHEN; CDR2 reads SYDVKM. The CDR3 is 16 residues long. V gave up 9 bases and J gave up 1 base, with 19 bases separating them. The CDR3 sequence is CASPPGVLGSYNEQFF. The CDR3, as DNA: TGTGCCAGTCCCCCGGGGGTACTTGGGTCCTACAATGAGCAGTTCTTC.

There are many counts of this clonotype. The CDR3 reads CSVPPRRANYGYTF. The CDR3 DNA reads as TGCAGCGTCCCCCCGCGGAGAGCTAACTATGGCTACACCTTC. The chain combines TRBV29-1 with TRBJ1-2; the D is unclear. Germline assignment: CDR1 SQVTM and CDR2 ANQGSEA. Trimming pared 6 bases from V and 0 bases from J, leaving 14 bases between. The CDR3 extends over 14 amino acids. The variable domain in full, completed from reference TRBV29-1 and TRBJ1-2, reads SAVISQKPSRDICQRGTSLTIQCQVDSQVTMMFWYRQQPGQSLTLIATANQGSEATYESGFVIDKFPISRPNLTFSTLTVSNMSPEDSSIYLCSVPPRRANYGYTFGSGTRLTVV.

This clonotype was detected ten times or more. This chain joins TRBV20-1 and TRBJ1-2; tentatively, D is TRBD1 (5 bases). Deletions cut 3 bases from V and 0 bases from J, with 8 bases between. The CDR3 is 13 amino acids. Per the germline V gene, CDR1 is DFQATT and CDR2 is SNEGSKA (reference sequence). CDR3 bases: TGCAGTGCTAGTGGGGCGCCTAACTATGGCTACACCTTC. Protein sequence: CSASGAPNYGYTF.

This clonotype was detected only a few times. The CDR3 nucleotides read TGTGCCAGCAGTTACTCGGGGTACGGAGTCAATTCACCCCTCCACTTT. Protein product: CASSYSGYGVNSPLHF. This chain links TRBV6-2 or TRBV6-3 with TRBJ1-6; D gene ambiguous. The V gene's germline CDR1 is MNHEY and CDR2 SVGEGT. The CDR3 runs 16 residues. The V gene lost 0 bases and the J gene lost 7 bases, with 13 bases spanning the gap.

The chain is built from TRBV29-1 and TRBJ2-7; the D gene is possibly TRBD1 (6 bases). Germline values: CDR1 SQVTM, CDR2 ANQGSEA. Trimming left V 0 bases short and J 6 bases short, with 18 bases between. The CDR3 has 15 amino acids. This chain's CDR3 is CSVEDPRGRATEQYF. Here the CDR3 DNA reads TGCAGCGTTGAAGACCCCAGGGGTAGGGCGACCGAGCAGTACTTC.

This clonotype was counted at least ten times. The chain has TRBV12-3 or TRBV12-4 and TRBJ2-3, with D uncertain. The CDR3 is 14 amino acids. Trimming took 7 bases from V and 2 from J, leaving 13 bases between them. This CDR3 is CASNNGPDTDTQYF. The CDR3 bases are TGTGCCAGCAATAACGGACCAGACACAGATACGCAGTATTTT.

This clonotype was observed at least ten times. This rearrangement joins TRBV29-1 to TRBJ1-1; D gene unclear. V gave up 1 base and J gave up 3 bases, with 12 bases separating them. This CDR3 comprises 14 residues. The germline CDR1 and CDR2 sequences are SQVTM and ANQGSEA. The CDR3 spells CSVEASAEDTEAFF. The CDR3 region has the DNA TGCAGCGTTGAAGCTAGCGCTGAGGACACTGAAGCTTTCTTT.

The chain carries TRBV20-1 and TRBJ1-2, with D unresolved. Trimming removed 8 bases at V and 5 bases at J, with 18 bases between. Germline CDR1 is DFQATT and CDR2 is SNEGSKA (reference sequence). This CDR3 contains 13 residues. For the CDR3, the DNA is TGCAGTTCCGCAAATAGGGAGAAGTATGGCTACACCTTC. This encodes CSSANREKYGYTF.

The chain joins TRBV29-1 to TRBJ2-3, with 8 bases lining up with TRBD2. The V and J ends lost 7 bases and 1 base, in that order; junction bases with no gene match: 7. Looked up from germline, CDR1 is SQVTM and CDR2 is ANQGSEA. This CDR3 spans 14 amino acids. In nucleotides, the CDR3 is TGCAGCGCATATAAGACTAGCGGCACAGATACGCAGTATTTT. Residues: CSAYKTSGTDTQYF.

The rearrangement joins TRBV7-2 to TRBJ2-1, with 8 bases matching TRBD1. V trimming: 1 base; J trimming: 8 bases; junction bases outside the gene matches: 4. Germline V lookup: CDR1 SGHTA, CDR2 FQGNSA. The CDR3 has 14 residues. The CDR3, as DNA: TGTGCCAGCAGCTTAGGACAGGGGTGGGATGAGCAGTTCTTC. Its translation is CASSLGQGWDEQFF.

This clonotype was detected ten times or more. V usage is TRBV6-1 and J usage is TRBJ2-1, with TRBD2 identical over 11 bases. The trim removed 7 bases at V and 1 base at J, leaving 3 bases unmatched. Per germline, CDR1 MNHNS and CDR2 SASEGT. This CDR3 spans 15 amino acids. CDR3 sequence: CASTPSGGSYNEQFF. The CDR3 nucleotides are TGTGCCAGCACTCCTAGCGGGGGGTCCTACAATGAGCAGTTCTTC.

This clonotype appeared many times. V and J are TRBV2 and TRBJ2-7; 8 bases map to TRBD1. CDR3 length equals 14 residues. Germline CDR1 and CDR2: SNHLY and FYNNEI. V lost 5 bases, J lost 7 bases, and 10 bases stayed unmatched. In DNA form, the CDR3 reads TGTGCCAGCAGTCCAGGGGACAGGCCGGGAGAGCAGTACTTC. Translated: CASSPGDRPGEQYF.